Following are 16 T cell receptor beta chains from one sample sequenced in a study of blood T cell repertoires in COVID-19 (TCRdb year 2020). Libraries were built with the immunoSEQ multiplex PCR assay. TCRdb mirrors the immuneACCESS table, restricted to in-frame sequences. Some clones are absent from its copies; in checked studies, under half trace to an unresolved V gene, and the reason for the others is unknown. Present in this sample are approximately 100,000 clones, approximately 91% of which were seen just once. The ten largest clones add up to approximately 5% of the sample. Sequenced: peripheral blood. These receptors all stem from a human donor in a cohort sampled during active COVID-19.

The rearrangement uses TRBV5-1 and TRBJ2-3, with 9 bases aligning to TRBD1. Germline V gene sequence: CDR1 SGHRS, CDR2 YFSETQ. This CDR3 spans 14 amino acids. V dropped 3 bases and J dropped 5; count of bases not matched to a gene: 4. The CDR3 DNA sequence: TGCGCCAGCAGCTCGGGACAGGGTGGAGATACGCAGTATTTT. Its protein product is CASSSGQGGDTQYF.

This CDR3 is CASSSGQTYEQYF. CDR3 nucleotide sequence: TGTGCCAGCTCATCGGGACAGACCTACGAGCAGTACTTC. The rearrangement joins TRBV18 to TRBJ2-7; 7 bases agree with TRBD1. The CDR3 is made up of 13 amino acids. Germline values: CDR1 KGHSH, CDR2 LQKENI. The V segment lost 5 bases and the J segment 2 bases; nucleotides outside the gene matches: 3.

The rearrangement uses TRBV7-9 and TRBJ1-6, with TRBD1 matching over 8 bases. The V segment lost 1 base and the J segment 8 bases; nucleotides outside the gene matches: 4. The length of the CDR3 is 15 residues. Germline CDR1 SEHNR, CDR2 FQNEAQ (reference sequence). For the CDR3, the DNA is TGTGCCAGCAGCTTAGGGTCAGGGGGCGATTCACCCCTCCACTTT. It is translated as CASSLGSGGDSPLHF.

The chain couples TRBV5-8 to TRBJ2-1, with 11 bases aligning to TRBD2. CDR3 size: 15 residues. Germline lookup yields CDR1 SGHTS and CDR2 YDEGEE. V was clipped by 4 bases and J by 10 bases; unmatched bases: 10. In nucleotides, the CDR3 is TGTGCCAGCAGCAATAGGCTAGCGGGGGGCGGCGAGCAGTTCTTC. It yields the protein CASSNRLAGGGEQFF.

J is TRBJ1-1 and V is TRBV19; possibly TRBD1 for D (6 bases). The germline CDR1 and CDR2 sequences are LNHDA and SQIVND (reference sequence). CDR3 length: 14 residues. Trimming took off 3 bases at V and 4 bases at J, with 12 bases between the two ends. As DNA, the CDR3 is TGTGCCAGTAGTATGGGCAGGGGTTTCACTGAAGCTTTCTTT. It yields the protein CASSMGRGFTEAFF.

This rearrangement joins TRBV2 to TRBJ2-2; TRBD2 matches 9 bases. J gave up 4 bases and V 7 bases, and 7 bases lay outside the gene matches. Germline loops: CDR1 SNHLY, CDR2 FYNNEI. There are 15 residues in the CDR3. For the CDR3, the DNA is TGTGCCAGCAATTCGGCGGGGGGGCGCACCGGGGAGCTGTTTTTT. Its protein is CASNSAGGRTGELFF.

V and J are TRBV28 and TRBJ2-2; 13 nucleotides align to TRBD2. The CDR3 runs 17 residues. Germline CDR1 MDHEN, CDR2 SYDVKM. J was trimmed by 5 bases and V by 2 bases; bases with no gene match: 5. CDR3 in DNA: TGTGCCAGCAGTTTAAGGACTAGCGGGAGCGTAACCGGGGAGCTGTTTTTT. This sequence encodes CASSLRTSGSVTGELFF.

The chain carries TRBV7-9 and TRBJ1-6; 8 bases are a match to TRBD1. This CDR3 is 15 amino acids long. Germline V gene sequence: CDR1 SEHNR, CDR2 FQNEAQ (reference sequence). The V gene end was trimmed by 2 bases and the J gene end by 5 bases; junction bases not matched to a gene: 2. CDR3 in DNA: TGTGCCAGCAGCTTATTGGACAGGGATAATTCACCCCTCCACTTT. This sequence encodes CASSLLDRDNSPLHF.

This clone was counted a few times. This chain connects TRBV7-2 to TRBJ1-4; 7 bases are shared with TRBD1. The CDR3 is 13 residues long. Germline V CDR1 and CDR2: SGHTA, FQGNSA. V lost 5 bases and J lost 8; bases outside the gene matches: 5. The CDR3 DNA follows: TGTGCCAGCAGCCCCGGGACAGCAGAAAAACTGTTTTTT. This translates into CASSPGTAEKLFF.

V usage is TRBV5-1 and J usage is TRBJ2-5, with TRBD1 matching over 7 bases. J was trimmed by 5 bases and V by 2 bases; bases with no gene match: 6. The germline V gene has CDR1 SGHRS and CDR2 YFSETQ. The CDR3 loop spans 14 amino acids. The CDR3: CASSLTGTAETQYF. In DNA form, the CDR3 reads TGCGCCAGCAGCTTAACCGGGACAGCTGAGACCCAGTACTTC.

The chain uses TRBV19 and TRBJ1-6; D is perhaps TRBD1 (5 bases). This CDR3 has 15 amino acids. Trimming shortened V by 7 bases and J by 0 bases, and 10 bases separated the two germline ends. CDR1 and CDR2 from the germline V gene are LNHDA and SQIVND (reference sequence). The CDR3 sequence is CASMDGGSYNSPLHF. Here the CDR3 DNA reads TGTGCCAGTATGGACGGGGGCTCCTATAATTCACCCCTCCACTTT.

The table lists this clone with a count of one. The rearrangement joins TRBV28 to TRBJ1-2; 9 positions match TRBD1. The germline V gene has CDR1 MDHEN and CDR2 SYDVKM. The junction had 2 bases not matched to a gene; V was cut back by 5 bases and J by 4 bases. The CDR3 has 13 residues. The CDR3 coding sequence is TGTGCCAGCAGTAAGGGACAGGGCTATGGCTACACCTTC. Translated: CASSKGQGYGYTF.

This chain uses TRBV4-1 with TRBJ2-2; 7 bases are shared with TRBD1. The germline V gene has CDR1 MGHRA and CDR2 YSYEKL. Losses at the gene ends were 4 bases for V and 3 bases for J; bases not matched to a gene: 5. CDR3 length: 15 amino acids. The CDR3 DNA reads TGCGCCAGCAGCCCCGGGACAGAATACACCGGGGAGCTGTTTTTT. Amino acids: CASSPGTEYTGELFF.

The chain uses TRBV6-1 and TRBJ1-2; D is undetermined. Deletions cut 1 base from V and 6 bases from J, with 9 bases between. CDR1 is MNHNS, CDR2 SASEGT, per germline. The CDR3 sequence is 13 residues long. In DNA, the CDR3 is TGTGCCAGCAGTGAAGGCCCCGCTAATGGCTACACCTTC. Protein sequence: CASSEGPANGYTF.

CDR3 DNA sequence: TGTGCCAGCAGCCTCATGACTAGCGGGGGAGCGGCCACAGATACGCAGTATTTT. Its translation: CASSLMTSGGAATDTQYF. The chain links TRBV4-2 to TRBJ2-3; the match to TRBD2 covers 12 bases. The CDR3 runs 18 residues. The V and J ends lost 4 bases and 2 bases, in that order; junction bases with no gene match: 10. The germline CDR1 and CDR2 sequences are LGHNA and YNFKEQ.

This sequence joins TRBV28 and TRBJ1-2; TRBD1 agrees at 7 bases. With V trimmed by 3 bases and J by 4 bases, 5 bases remained unmatched. This CDR3 is built from 14 residues. CDR1 is MDHEN and CDR2 is SYDVKM in the germline V gene. Here the CDR3 reads CASSFGAGGYGYTF. The CDR3 DNA reads as TGTGCCAGCAGTTTTGGGGCAGGGGGCTATGGCTACACCTTC.